This T cell receptor beta chain was obtained from a study of regulatory T cells in long-lasting Graves disease. Study-wide results and caveats: Gene preferences differed: TRBV28, TRBJ1-2, TRBJ2-5 in persistent cases.

Time point noted: newly diagnosed GD, antithyroid drugs for less than 3 months. RNA extracted from PBMCs served as the sequencing template. The authors drew patients from an endocrinology department in Xi'an, China. For this clonotype: Its target is unknown.

Library construction for TCR beta used iRepertoire HTBI primers and Arm-PCR of CDR3 regions. One entry per CDR3 protein, called by TCRdb with MiXCR from the multiplex PCR reads. The profile shows 400,000 to 500,000 distinct CDR3 sequences, 16% of them singletons. Germline CDR1 and CDR2: SGDLS and YYNGEE. This CDR3 contains 15 residues. This sample was also put to use in a study of T cells in Graves' hyperthyroidism and ophthalmopathy. As reported in that work: HTBI primers were used for first-round RT-PCR of the TCR CDR3.

The receptor was derived from a woman aged 25 to 39 with Graves disease. Sequencing used peripheral blood mononuclear cells (PBMCs), obtained at new diagnosis, from a patient treated with antithyroid drugs. V and J are TRBV9 and TRBJ2-3, with 8 bases identical to TRBD1. The DNA matches TRBJ2-7 better at its end, which makes the J call doubtful. In nucleotides, the CDR3 is TGTGCCAGCAGCGGATCCCGGACAGGGTCAAACGAGCAGTACTTC. It specifies CASSGSRTGSNEQYF.